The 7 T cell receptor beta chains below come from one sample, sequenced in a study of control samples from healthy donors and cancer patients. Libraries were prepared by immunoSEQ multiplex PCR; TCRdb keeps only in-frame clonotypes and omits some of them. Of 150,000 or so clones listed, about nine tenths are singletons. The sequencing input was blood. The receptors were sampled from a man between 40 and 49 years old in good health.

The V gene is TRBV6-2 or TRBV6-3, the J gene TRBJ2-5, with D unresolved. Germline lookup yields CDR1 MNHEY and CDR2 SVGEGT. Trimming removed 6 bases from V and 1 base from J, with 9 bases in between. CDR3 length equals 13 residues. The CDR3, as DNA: TGTGCCAGCAGCGCAAGGGTCCAAGAGACCCAGTACTTC. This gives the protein CASSARVQETQYF.

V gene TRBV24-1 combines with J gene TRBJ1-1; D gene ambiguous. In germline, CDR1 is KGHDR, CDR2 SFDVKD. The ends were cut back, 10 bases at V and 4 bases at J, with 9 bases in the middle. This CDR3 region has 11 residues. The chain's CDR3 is CATHSGTEAFF. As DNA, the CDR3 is TGTGCCACACATTCAGGCACTGAAGCTTTCTTT.

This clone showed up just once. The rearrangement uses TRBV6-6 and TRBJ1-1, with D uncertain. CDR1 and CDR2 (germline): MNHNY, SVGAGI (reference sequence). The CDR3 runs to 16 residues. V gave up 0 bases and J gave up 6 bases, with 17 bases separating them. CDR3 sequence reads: CASSYSQNLLRAEAFF. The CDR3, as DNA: TGTGCCAGCAGTTACTCACAGAACCTGCTCCGGGCTGAAGCTTTCTTT.

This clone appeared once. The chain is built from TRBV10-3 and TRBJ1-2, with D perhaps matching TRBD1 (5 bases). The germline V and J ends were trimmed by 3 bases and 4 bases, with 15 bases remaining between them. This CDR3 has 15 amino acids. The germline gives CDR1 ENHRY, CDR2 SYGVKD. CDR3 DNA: TGTGCCATCAGTGAAGGTGGGGCAGGGATCTATGGCTACACCTTC. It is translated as CAISEGGAGIYGYTF.

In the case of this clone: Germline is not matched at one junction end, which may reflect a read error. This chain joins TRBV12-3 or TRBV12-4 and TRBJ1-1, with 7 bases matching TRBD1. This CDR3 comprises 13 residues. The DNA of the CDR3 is TGTGCCAGCAGTGCCTCGCGGGACAGCCTTTCTTCCTTT. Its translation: CASSASRDSLSSF.

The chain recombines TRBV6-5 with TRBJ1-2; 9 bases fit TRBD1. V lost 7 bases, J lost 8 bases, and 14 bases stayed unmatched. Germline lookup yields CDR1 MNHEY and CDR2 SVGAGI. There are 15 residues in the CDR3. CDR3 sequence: CASMLSYGTGNGYTF. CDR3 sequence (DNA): TGTGCCAGCATGCTCTCGTACGGGACAGGGAACGGCTACACCTTC.

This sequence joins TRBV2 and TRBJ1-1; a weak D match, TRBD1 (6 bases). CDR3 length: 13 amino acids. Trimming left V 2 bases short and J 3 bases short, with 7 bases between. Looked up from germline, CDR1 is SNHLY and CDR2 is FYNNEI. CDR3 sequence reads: CASSEWGHTEAFF. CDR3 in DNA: TGTGCCAGCAGTGAATGGGGGCACACTGAAGCTTTCTTT.